This entry lists 26 T cell receptor beta chains sequenced from one sample in a study of blood T cell repertoires in COVID-19. The method was immunoSEQ multiplex PCR; TCRdb's version includes in-frame clones alone and lacks a portion of them. The sample lists about 230,000 clones, about 90% occurring once. The sample comprised PBMCs or T cells enriched from blood (not recorded which). These receptors were taken from a woman aged 25 to 39 with acute COVID-19.

The CDR3 is CASSVGLKETQYF. The CDR3 nucleotides are TGTGCCAGCAGTGTGGGGCTAAAAGAGACCCAGTACTTC. The V call is TRBV2, the J call TRBJ2-5; possible D gene TRBD1, 5 bases. The germline V gene has CDR1 SNHLY and CDR2 FYNNEI. V gave up 4 bases and J gave up 3 bases, with 9 bases separating them. The CDR3 totals 13 residues.

As regards this clone: At one end, the junction sequence differs from germline, possibly due to a read error. V usage is TRBV2 and J usage is TRBJ2-3; 10 positions agree with TRBD2. CDR3 length: 11 residues. CDR1 is SNHLY and CDR2 is FYNNEI in the germline V gene. CDR3 nucleotide sequence: TGTGCCAGCAGTGAAGTAGGACTAGCGGTATTT. Encoded protein: CASSEVGLAVF. Full variable domain (rest looked up from reference TRBV2 and TRBJ2-3): EPEVTQTPSHQVTQMGQEVILRCVPISNHLYFYWYRQILGQKVEFLVSFYNNEISEKSEIFDDQFSVERPDGSNFTLKIRSTKLEDSAMYFCASSEVGLAVFGPGTRLTVL.

The chain joins TRBV7-2 to TRBJ1-5; D remains unclear. The CDR3 has 13 amino acids. V dropped 1 base and J dropped 6 bases, with 7 bases sitting between them. CDR1 is SGHTA, CDR2 FQGNSA, per germline. The CDR3 sequence is CASSLVESQPQHF. The DNA for the CDR3 is TGTGCCAGCAGCTTAGTTGAGAGTCAGCCCCAGCATTTT. Based on the CDR3 plus reference TRBV7-2 and TRBJ1-5, the full variable domain is GAGVSQSPSNKVTEKGKDVELRCDPISGHTALYWYRQSLGQGLEFLIYFQGNSAPDKSGLPSDRFSAERTGGSVSTLTIQRTQQEDSAVYLCASSLVESQPQHFGDGTRLSIL.

The chain joins TRBV7-2 to TRBJ1-5; the match to TRBD1 covers 9 bases. Germline loops: CDR1 SGHTA, CDR2 FQGNSA. Losses at the gene ends were 1 base for V and 4 bases for J; bases not matched to a gene: 2. The CDR3 has 15 residues. Here the CDR3 DNA reads TGTGCCAGCAGCTTAGGGACAGGGGTTAATCAGCCCCAGCATTTT. Its protein product is CASSLGTGVNQPQHF.

This sequence joins TRBV19 and TRBJ2-1, with D tentatively TRBD2 (6 bases). V gave up 4 bases and J gave up 3 bases, with 16 bases separating them. The CDR3 contains 16 residues. Germline CDR1 reads LNHDA; CDR2 reads SQIVND (reference sequence). The DNA for the CDR3 is TGTGCCAGTAGTAGCGGGATCCTTACCTTCTACAATGAGCAGTTCTTC. This sequence encodes CASSSGILTFYNEQFF.

The genes are TRBV9 and TRBJ2-7; D may be TRBD1 (5 bases). The CDR3 is made up of 15 amino acids. Germline assignment: CDR1 SGDLS and CDR2 YYNGEE. The V end lost 3 bases, the J end lost 0 bases, and 13 bases lay between the germline ends. CDR3 loop: CASSADIQSSYEQYF. The CDR3 nucleotides read TGTGCCAGCAGCGCGGACATACAGAGCTCCTACGAGCAGTACTTC. Full variable domain (remainder filled in from reference TRBV9 and TRBJ2-7): DSGVTQTPKHLITATGQRVTLRCSPRSGDLSVYWYQQSLDQGLQFLIQYYNGEERAKGNILERFSAQQFPDLHSELNLSSLELGDSALYFCASSADIQSSYEQYFGPGTRLTVT.

The chain carries TRBV4-1 and TRBJ2-2, with 10 nucleotides matching TRBD1. Trimming cost V 4 bases and J 5 bases; bases outside gene matches: 7. The germline V gene has CDR1 MGHRA and CDR2 YSYEKL. The length of the CDR3 is 16 residues. The CDR3 protein is CASSPFPGQGTGELFF. Written as DNA, the CDR3 is TGCGCCAGCAGCCCCTTCCCGGGACAGGGGACCGGGGAGCTGTTTTTT.

The chain uses TRBV5-1 and TRBJ2-7; 8 positions match TRBD2. CDR1 is SGHRS, CDR2 YFSETQ, per germline. V gave up 1 base and J gave up 7 bases; unmatched junction bases: 4. This CDR3 is built from 13 residues. In DNA form, the CDR3 reads TGCGCCAGCAGCTTGAAGCTAGCGGGTGAGCAGTACTTC. Translation: CASSLKLAGEQYF.

The chain couples TRBV7-3 to TRBJ2-3, with D possibly matching TRBD1 (5 bases). Trimming stripped 5 bases from V and 0 bases from J, with 15 bases between. Per germline, CDR1 SGHTA and CDR2 FQGTGA. The CDR3 spans 16 residues. The CDR3 region has the DNA TGTGCCAGCAGCCTCCAAGGGGATACTAGCACAGATACGCAGTATTTT. It yields the protein CASSLQGDTSTDTQYF. Filled out from reference TRBV7-3 and TRBJ2-3, the complete variable domain reads GAGVSQTPSNKVTEKGKYVELRCDPISGHTALYWYRQSLGQGPEFLIYFQGTGAADDSGLPNDRFFAVRPEGSVSTLKIQRTERGDSAVYLCASSLQGDTSTDTQYFGPGTRLTVL.

This clone was seen only once. This rearrangement joins TRBV7-9 to TRBJ2-5, with TRBD1 matching 9 bases. The germline gives CDR1 SEHNR, CDR2 FQNEAQ (reference sequence). The V and J ends lost 0 bases and 4 bases, in that order; junction bases with no gene match: 3. This CDR3 has 15 residues. In DNA form, the CDR3 reads TGTGCCAGCAGCTTAGCTACAGGGGGCATAGAGACCCAGTACTTC. It encodes CASSLATGGIETQYF. The whole variable domain, filled in from reference TRBV7-9 and TRBJ2-5, reads DTGVSQNPRHKITKRGQNVTFRCDPISEHNRLYWYRQTLGQGPEFLTYFQNEAQLEKSRLLSDRFSAERPKGSFSTLEIQRTEQGDSAMYLCASSLATGGIETQYFGPGTRLLVL.

The chain has TRBV28 and TRBJ1-5, with TRBD1 matching over 9 bases. Germline CDR1 MDHEN, CDR2 SYDVKM. With V trimmed by 5 bases and J by 6 bases, 2 bases remained unmatched. This CDR3 comprises 13 residues. In DNA, the CDR3 is TGTGCCAGCAGTCTGGACAGGGGTCAGCCCCAGCATTTT. It codes for CASSLDRGQPQHF.

The rearrangement joins TRBV4-1 to TRBJ2-7; possibly TRBD1 for D (5 bases). V lost 5 bases, J lost 3 bases, and 11 bases lay in between. Germline CDR1 is MGHRA and CDR2 is YSYEKL. The CDR3 runs 13 residues. Written as DNA, the CDR3 is TGCGCCAGCAGCTACCCAGGGATCTACGAGCAGTACTTC. Translation: CASSYPGIYEQYF.

The chain is built from TRBV5-1 and TRBJ2-7; perhaps TRBD2 as D (7 bases). CDR1 SGHRS and CDR2 YFSETQ come from the germline V gene. The CDR3 contains 16 residues. Between the trimmed V and J ends, which lost 0 bases and 2 bases, there was a span of 15 bases. CDR3 bases: TGCGCCAGCAGCTTGGTGGCGGGGGCGGGAACCTACGAGCAGTACTTC. Translated, it gives CASSLVAGAGTYEQYF. Filled out from reference TRBV5-1 and TRBJ2-7, the complete variable domain reads KAGVTQTPRYLIKTRGQQVTLSCSPISGHRSVSWYQQTPGQGLQFLFEYFSETQRNKGNFPGRFSGRQFSNSRSEMNVSTLELGDSALYLCASSLVAGAGTYEQYFGPGTRLTVT.

The chain joins TRBV2 to TRBJ1-6, with TRBD1 matching over 7 bases. This CDR3 has 16 residues. V lost 9 bases to trimming and J lost 0 bases; unmatched junction nucleotides: 8. CDR1 is SNHLY and CDR2 is FYNNEI in the germline V gene. The CDR3 nucleotides read TGTGCCAGTGGGACAGCGCTTAGCTCCTATAATTCACCCCTCCACTTT. Translating it yields CASGTALSSYNSPLHF. Together with reference TRBV2 and TRBJ1-6, the CDR3 gives the full variable domain: EPEVTQTPSHQVTQMGQEVILRCVPISNHLYFYWYRQILGQKVEFLVSFYNNEISEKSEIFDDQFSVERPDGSNFTLKIRSTKLEDSAMYFCASGTALSSYNSPLHFGNGTRLTVT.

The rearrangement uses TRBV11-2 and TRBJ2-7; perhaps TRBD1 as D (6 bases). V lost 2 bases, J lost 4 bases, and 6 bases lay in between. The V gene's germline CDR1 is SGHAT and CDR2 FQNNGV. CDR3 size: 12 residues. The CDR3 DNA follows: TGTGCCAGCAGCTTACAGGGGTACGAGCAGTACTTC. Translation gives CASSLQGYEQYF.

The chain combines TRBV27 with TRBJ2-7; 10 bases fit TRBD1. The CDR3 consists of 15 residues. Germline values: CDR1 MNHEY, CDR2 SMNVEV (reference sequence). The junction had 2 bases not matched to a gene; V was cut back by 0 bases and J by 3 bases. CDR3 DNA sequence: TGTGCCAGCAGTTTATCTGGGGACAGGGGCTACGAGCAGTACTTC. Its translation is CASSLSGDRGYEQYF.

The gene calls are TRBV2 and TRBJ1-1, with a tentative D call TRBD1 (6 bases). Trimming removed 7 bases from V and 4 bases from J, with 19 bases in between. CDR1 is SNHLY, CDR2 FYNNEI, per germline. The CDR3 is made up of 15 amino acids. CDR3 sequence: CASKGETGEITEAFF. CDR3 bases: TGTGCCAGCAAAGGGGAGACAGGCGAGATCACTGAAGCTTTCTTT.

The chain employs TRBV18 and TRBJ2-7, with 9 bases identical to TRBD1. Germline CDR1 KGHSH, CDR2 LQKENI. The length of the CDR3 is 15 residues. V lost 7 bases and J lost 7; bases outside the gene matches: 14. CDR3 bases: TGTGCCAGCTTTGAGCCGGGACAGGGCTCTTTTGAGCAGTACTTC. It codes for CASFEPGQGSFEQYF. Combining the CDR3 with reference TRBV18 and TRBJ2-7 gives the whole variable domain NAGVMQNPRHLVRRRGQEARLRCSPMKGHSHVYWYRQLPEEGLKFMVYLQKENIIDESGMPKERFSAEFPKEGPSILRIQQVVRGDSAAYFCASFEPGQGSFEQYFGPGTRLTVT.

The chain recombines TRBV18 with TRBJ2-7; 9 bases are a match to TRBD1. After removal of 1 base from V and 7 bases from J, the junction contained 14 bases not matched to a gene. The CDR3 covers 17 residues. The germline gives CDR1 KGHSH, CDR2 LQKENI. The DNA for the CDR3 is TGTGCCAGCTCACCACGACGAGGGACAGGGACGCCGGGAGAGCAGTACTTC. Its translation is CASSPRRGTGTPGEQYF.

Written as DNA, the CDR3 is TGCGCCAGCAGCTGGCCCGGGACAGACACAGATACGCAGTATTTT. Translation gives CASSWPGTDTDTQYF. This chain connects TRBV5-1 to TRBJ2-3, with 7 bases aligning to TRBD1. The CDR3 is made up of 15 amino acids. V gave up 3 bases and J gave up 2 bases; unmatched junction bases: 6. The germline V gene has CDR1 SGHRS and CDR2 YFSETQ.

V and J are TRBV11-2 and TRBJ2-2; 8 bases agree with TRBD1. CDR1 and CDR2 (germline): SGHAT, FQNNGV. The CDR3 consists of 16 residues. The ends lost 4 bases at V and 6 bases at J; junction bases unmatched: 10. This chain's CDR3 is CASSYLVTGVPGELFF. The CDR3 region has the DNA TGTGCCAGCAGCTATTTAGTGACAGGGGTTCCCGGGGAGCTGTTTTTT. Based on the CDR3 plus reference TRBV11-2 and TRBJ2-2, the full variable domain is EAGVAQSPRYKIIEKRQSVAFWCNPISGHATLYWYQQILGQGPKLLIQFQNNGVVDDSQLPKDRFSAERLKGVDSTLKIQPAKLEDSAVYLCASSYLVTGVPGELFFGEGSRLTVL.

The chain employs TRBV2 and TRBJ1-2; 9 positions agree with TRBD1. Trimming cost V 7 bases and J 8 bases; bases outside gene matches: 8. This CDR3 is built from 13 residues. The V gene's germline CDR1 is SNHLY and CDR2 FYNNEI. CDR3 sequence reads: CASTRQGEGGYTF. The DNA of the CDR3 is TGTGCCAGCACCCGACAGGGGGAGGGAGGCTACACCTTC.

This sequence joins TRBV3-1 (or the pseudogene TRBV3-2) and TRBJ1-4; 7 bases line up with TRBD1. Looked up from germline, CDR1 is LGHDT and CDR2 is YNNKEL (reference sequence). The CDR3 runs to 13 residues. Trimming cost V 6 bases and J 6 bases; bases outside gene matches: 4. Written as DNA, the CDR3 is TGTGCCAGCAGACTCAGGGGGGATGAAAAACTGTTTTTT. It is translated as CASRLRGDEKLFF.

The chain has TRBV5-8 and TRBJ1-2; D is perhaps TRBD1 (5 bases). Germline V lookup: CDR1 SGHTS, CDR2 YDEGEE. V was trimmed by 0 bases and J by 3 bases, leaving 12 bases between them. The CDR3 has 15 residues. The CDR3 reads CASSLDVTVDYGYTF. CDR3 DNA sequence: TGTGCCAGCAGCTTGGATGTGACAGTGGACTATGGCTACACCTTC.

V and J are TRBV18 and TRBJ1-1, with 7 positions matching TRBD1. CDR3 length: 15 amino acids. Germline V gives CDR1 KGHSH, CDR2 LQKENI. The ends lost 3 bases at V and 2 bases at J; junction bases unmatched: 6. The CDR3 loop reads CASSPQTGTNTEAFF. The CDR3 DNA sequence: TGTGCCAGCTCACCGCAGACAGGGACTAACACTGAAGCTTTCTTT.

The chain couples TRBV30 to TRBJ1-6; D possibly corresponds to TRBD1 (6 bases). The ends were cut back, 5 bases at V and 8 bases at J, with 19 bases in the middle. From germline, CDR1 is GTSNPN and CDR2 SVGIG (reference sequence). This CDR3 is built from 15 residues. CDR3 in amino acids: CAWAPPGHFYSPLHF. CDR3 DNA sequence: TGTGCCTGGGCGCCACCGGGACACTTCTATTCACCCCTCCACTTT.